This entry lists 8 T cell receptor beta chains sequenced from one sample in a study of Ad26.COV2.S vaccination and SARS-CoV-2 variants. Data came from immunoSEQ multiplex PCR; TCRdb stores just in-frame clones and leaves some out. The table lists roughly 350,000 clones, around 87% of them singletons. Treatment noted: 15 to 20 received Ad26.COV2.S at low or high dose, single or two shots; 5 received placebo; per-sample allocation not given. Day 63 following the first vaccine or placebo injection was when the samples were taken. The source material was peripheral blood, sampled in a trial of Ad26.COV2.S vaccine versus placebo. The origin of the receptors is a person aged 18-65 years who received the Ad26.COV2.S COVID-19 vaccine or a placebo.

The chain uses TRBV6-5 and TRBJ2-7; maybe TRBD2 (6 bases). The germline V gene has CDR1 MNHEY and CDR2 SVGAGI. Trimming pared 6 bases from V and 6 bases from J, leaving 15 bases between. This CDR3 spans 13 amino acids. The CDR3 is CASSKPGSFEQYF. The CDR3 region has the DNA TGTGCCAGCAGCAAACCCGGGAGTTTCGAGCAGTACTTC.

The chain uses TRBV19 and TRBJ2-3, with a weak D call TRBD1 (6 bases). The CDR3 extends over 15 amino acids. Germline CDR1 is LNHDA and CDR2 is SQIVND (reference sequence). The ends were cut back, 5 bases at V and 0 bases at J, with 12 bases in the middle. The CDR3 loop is CASSLAGTSTDTQYF. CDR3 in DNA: TGTGCCAGTAGTTTGGCCGGGACAAGCACAGATACGCAGTATTTT.

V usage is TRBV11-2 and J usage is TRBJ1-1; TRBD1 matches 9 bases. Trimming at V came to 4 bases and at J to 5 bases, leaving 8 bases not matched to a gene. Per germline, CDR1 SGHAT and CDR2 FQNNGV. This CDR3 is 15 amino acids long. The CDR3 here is CASSSRTGEETEAFF. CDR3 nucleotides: TGTGCCAGCAGCTCGCGGACAGGGGAGGAGACTGAAGCTTTCTTT.

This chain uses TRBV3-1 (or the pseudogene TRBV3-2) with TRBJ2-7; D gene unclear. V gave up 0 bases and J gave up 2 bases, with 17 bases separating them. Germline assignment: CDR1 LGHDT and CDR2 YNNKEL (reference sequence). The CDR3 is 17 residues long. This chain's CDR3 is CASSQDLSPGYTYEQYF. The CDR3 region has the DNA TGTGCCAGCAGCCAAGATCTGTCGCCCGGTTATACCTACGAGCAGTACTTC.

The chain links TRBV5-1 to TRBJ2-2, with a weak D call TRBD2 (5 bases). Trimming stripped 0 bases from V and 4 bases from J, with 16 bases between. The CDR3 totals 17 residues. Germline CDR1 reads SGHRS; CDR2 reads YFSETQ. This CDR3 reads CASSLGPEGLVTGELFF. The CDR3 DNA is TGCGCCAGCAGCTTGGGGCCCGAGGGCCTTGTCACCGGGGAGCTGTTTTTT. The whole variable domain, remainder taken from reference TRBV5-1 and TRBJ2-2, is KAGVTQTPRYLIKTRGQQVTLSCSPISGHRSVSWYQQTPGQGLQFLFEYFSETQRNKGNFPGRFSGRQFSNSRSEMNVSTLELGDSALYLCASSLGPEGLVTGELFFGEGSRLTVL.

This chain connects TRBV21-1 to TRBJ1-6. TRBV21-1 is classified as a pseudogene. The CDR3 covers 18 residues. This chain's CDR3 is CASSLARGGVDNNSPLHF. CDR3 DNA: TGTGCCAGCAGCTTAGCTCGCGGCGGGGTTGATAATAATTCACCCCTCCACTTT.

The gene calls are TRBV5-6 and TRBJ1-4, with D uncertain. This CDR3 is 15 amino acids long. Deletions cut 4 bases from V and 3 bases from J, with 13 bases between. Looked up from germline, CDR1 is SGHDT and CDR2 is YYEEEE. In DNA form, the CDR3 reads TGTGCCAGCAGCCTGGTCCCCGGGTCTAATGAAAAACTGTTTTTT. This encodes CASSLVPGSNEKLFF.

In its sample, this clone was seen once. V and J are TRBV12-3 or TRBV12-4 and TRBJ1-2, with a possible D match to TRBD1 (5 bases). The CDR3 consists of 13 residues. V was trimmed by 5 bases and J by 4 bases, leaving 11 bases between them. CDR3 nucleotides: TGTGCCAGCAGTAGAATGGACATCTATGGCTACACCTTC. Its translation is CASSRMDIYGYTF.